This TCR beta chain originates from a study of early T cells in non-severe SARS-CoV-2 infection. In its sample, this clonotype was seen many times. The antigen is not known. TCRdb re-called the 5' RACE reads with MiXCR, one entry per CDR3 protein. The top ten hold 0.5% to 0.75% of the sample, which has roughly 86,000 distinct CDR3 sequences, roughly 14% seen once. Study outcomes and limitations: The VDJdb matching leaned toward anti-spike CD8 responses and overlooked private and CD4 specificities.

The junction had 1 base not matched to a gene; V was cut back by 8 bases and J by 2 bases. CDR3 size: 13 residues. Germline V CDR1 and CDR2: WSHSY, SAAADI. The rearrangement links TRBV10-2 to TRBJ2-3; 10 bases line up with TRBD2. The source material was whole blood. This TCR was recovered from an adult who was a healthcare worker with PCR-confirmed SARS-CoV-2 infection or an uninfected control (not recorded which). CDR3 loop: CASLAGDTDTQYF. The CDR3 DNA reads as TGCGCCAGCCTAGCGGGGGACACAGATACGCAGTATTTT.